This TCR beta chain was identified during a study of blood T cell repertoires in COVID-19. About the study: Samples of COVID-19 (acute and convalescent) were obtained from the United States, Italy and Spain. In each case, the material was cDNA or gDNA derived from T cells, B-cell-depleted T cells, or PBMCs.

Authors' analysis steps: Reference gene primer amplification in the assay estimated nucleated cell counts. Assay used: immunoSEQ multiplex PCR; TCRdb lists only in-frame clones, some missing. D and trimming were read from the DNA, whereas the V and J calls and clone size are those reported in that table. The sample records more than 200,000 clones, around 88% being singletons. Germline V gene data show CDR1 as LGHNA and CDR2 as YNFKEQ. The CDR3 extends over 15 amino acids. V was pared by 2 bases and J by 8 bases, with 8 bases of the junction left unmatched. The TCR originated in a middle-aged man with active or convalescent COVID-19. This sequence joins TRBV4-2 and TRBJ1-2; TRBD1 matches at 10 bases. Sequenced sample: peripheral blood. The CDR3: CASSQPGQGVSGYTF. DNA of the CDR3: TGTGCCAGCAGCCAACCCGGACAGGGGGTGTCGGGCTACACCTTC.